The entry below describes one T cell receptor beta chain. A read error may account for a junction end that differs from germline. These data originate in a study of cytomegalovirus exposure and HLA in healthy donors. On the study more broadly: Sequencing of 150 million to 200 million T cells in an earlier analysis found about 120 million unique TCR beta sequences.

In nominal health when sampled, donors likely had unrecorded immune exposures nonetheless. CDR1 and CDR2 from the germline V gene are SEHNR and FQNEAQ (reference sequence). CDR3 length: 13 residues. The PCR made use of 60 Vbeta and 13 Jbeta primers. Profiled with immunoSEQ multiplex PCR; TCRdb holds only in-frame clones, not every one. The data contain fewer than 85,000 clones, under 80% of them seen just once; the ten biggest clones take up 4.9%. The V call is TRBV7-9, the J call TRBJ1-1; tentatively, D is TRBD1 (5 bases). Sequencing was performed on PBMCs. The TCR comes from a man aged 60 to 69 in good health and CMV-seropositive. Here the CDR3 DNA reads TGTTCCAGCAGCGTTGGGAGGGGCACTGAAGCTTTCTTT. Its translation is CSSSVGRGTEAFF. Filled out from reference TRBV7-9 and TRBJ1-1, the complete variable domain reads DTGVSQNPRHKITKRGQNVTFRCDPISEHNRLYWYRQTLGQGPEFLTYFQNEAQLEKSRLLSDRFSAERPKGSFSTLEIQRTEQGDSAMYLCSSSVGRGTEAFFGQGTRLTVV.